This TCR beta chain comes out of a study of T cell responses to AZD1222 COVID-19 vaccine. Study findings and constraints: Along spike, vaccine-associated CD4 TCRs were found throughout, with dominance at 160-218 and 743-854.

Clones were read by immunoSEQ multiplex PCR, and TCRdb kept only the in-frame ones, dropping some. Of more than 100,000 clones listed, around 92% are singletons. On this clone itself: Antigen: not known.

Germline CDR1 is SGHRS and CDR2 is YFSETQ. V was pared by 4 bases and J by 4 bases, with 11 bases of the junction left unmatched. The CDR3 covers 19 residues. The rearrangement joins TRBV5-1 to TRBJ2-2; TRBD2 matches at 15 bases. This TCR derives from an adult in good health. Sequences were derived from peripheral blood, sampled on day 0 of AZD1222 vaccination. CDR3 protein: CASSLGGLAGGVLTGELFF. CDR3 DNA: TGCGCCAGCAGCCTGGGGGGACTAGCGGGAGGAGTGCTCACCGGGGAGCTGTTTTTT.